This T cell receptor beta chain comes out of a study of shared clonotypes between healthy human individuals. Study findings and constraints: Blood was the only sampled material, and tissue repertoires likely differ. Represented diversity, genetic and exposure-history alike, was limited by few donors.

Using immunoSEQ multiplex PCR, the repertoire was profiled, and TCRdb retains in-frame clones only, with some absent. In the table there are 600,000 to 700,000 clones, 73% of which are singletons. A single count supports this clone. Its cognate antigen is unknown. The TCR sequence derives from a young woman in good health. Sequencing was carried out using memory CD4+ T cells sorted from blood. Indicated subset: CD45RA-negative fraction.

The CDR3 DNA sequence: TGTGCCAGCAGCTGGGACCGGCCTACGCATACGCAGTATTTT. It codes for CASSWDRPTHTQYF. The chain is built from TRBV4-2 and TRBJ2-3; D assignment may be TRBD1 or TRBD2 (5 bases each). The CDR3 has 14 amino acids. CDR1 is LGHNA and CDR2 is YNFKEQ in the germline V gene. Trimming left V 5 bases short and J 7 bases short, with 16 bases between.